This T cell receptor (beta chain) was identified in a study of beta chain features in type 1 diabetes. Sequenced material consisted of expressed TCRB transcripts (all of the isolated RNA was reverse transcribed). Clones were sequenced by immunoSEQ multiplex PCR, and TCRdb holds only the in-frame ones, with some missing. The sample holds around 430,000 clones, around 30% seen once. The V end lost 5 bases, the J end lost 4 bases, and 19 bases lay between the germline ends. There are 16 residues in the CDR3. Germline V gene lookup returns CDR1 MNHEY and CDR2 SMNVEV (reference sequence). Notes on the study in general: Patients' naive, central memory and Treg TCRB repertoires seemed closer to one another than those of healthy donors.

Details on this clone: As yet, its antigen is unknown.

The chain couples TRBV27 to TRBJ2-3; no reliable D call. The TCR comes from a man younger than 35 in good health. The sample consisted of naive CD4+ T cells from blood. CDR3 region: CASSPSRTLVADTQYF. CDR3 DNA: TGTGCCAGCAGTCCCTCCCGAACCCTGGTGGCAGATACGCAGTATTTT.